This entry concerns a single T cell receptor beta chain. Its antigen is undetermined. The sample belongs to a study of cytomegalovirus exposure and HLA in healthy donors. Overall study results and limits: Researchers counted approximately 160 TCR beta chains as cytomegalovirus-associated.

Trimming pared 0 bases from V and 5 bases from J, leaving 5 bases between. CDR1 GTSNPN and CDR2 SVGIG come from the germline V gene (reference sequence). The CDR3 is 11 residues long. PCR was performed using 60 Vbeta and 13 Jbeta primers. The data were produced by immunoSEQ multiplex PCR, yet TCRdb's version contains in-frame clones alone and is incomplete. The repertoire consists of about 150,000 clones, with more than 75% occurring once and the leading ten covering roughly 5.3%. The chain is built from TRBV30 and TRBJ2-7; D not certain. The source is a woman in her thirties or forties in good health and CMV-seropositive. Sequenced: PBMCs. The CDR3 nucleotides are TGTGCCTGGAGTGTACTCAACGAGCAGTACTTC. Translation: CAWSVLNEQYF.